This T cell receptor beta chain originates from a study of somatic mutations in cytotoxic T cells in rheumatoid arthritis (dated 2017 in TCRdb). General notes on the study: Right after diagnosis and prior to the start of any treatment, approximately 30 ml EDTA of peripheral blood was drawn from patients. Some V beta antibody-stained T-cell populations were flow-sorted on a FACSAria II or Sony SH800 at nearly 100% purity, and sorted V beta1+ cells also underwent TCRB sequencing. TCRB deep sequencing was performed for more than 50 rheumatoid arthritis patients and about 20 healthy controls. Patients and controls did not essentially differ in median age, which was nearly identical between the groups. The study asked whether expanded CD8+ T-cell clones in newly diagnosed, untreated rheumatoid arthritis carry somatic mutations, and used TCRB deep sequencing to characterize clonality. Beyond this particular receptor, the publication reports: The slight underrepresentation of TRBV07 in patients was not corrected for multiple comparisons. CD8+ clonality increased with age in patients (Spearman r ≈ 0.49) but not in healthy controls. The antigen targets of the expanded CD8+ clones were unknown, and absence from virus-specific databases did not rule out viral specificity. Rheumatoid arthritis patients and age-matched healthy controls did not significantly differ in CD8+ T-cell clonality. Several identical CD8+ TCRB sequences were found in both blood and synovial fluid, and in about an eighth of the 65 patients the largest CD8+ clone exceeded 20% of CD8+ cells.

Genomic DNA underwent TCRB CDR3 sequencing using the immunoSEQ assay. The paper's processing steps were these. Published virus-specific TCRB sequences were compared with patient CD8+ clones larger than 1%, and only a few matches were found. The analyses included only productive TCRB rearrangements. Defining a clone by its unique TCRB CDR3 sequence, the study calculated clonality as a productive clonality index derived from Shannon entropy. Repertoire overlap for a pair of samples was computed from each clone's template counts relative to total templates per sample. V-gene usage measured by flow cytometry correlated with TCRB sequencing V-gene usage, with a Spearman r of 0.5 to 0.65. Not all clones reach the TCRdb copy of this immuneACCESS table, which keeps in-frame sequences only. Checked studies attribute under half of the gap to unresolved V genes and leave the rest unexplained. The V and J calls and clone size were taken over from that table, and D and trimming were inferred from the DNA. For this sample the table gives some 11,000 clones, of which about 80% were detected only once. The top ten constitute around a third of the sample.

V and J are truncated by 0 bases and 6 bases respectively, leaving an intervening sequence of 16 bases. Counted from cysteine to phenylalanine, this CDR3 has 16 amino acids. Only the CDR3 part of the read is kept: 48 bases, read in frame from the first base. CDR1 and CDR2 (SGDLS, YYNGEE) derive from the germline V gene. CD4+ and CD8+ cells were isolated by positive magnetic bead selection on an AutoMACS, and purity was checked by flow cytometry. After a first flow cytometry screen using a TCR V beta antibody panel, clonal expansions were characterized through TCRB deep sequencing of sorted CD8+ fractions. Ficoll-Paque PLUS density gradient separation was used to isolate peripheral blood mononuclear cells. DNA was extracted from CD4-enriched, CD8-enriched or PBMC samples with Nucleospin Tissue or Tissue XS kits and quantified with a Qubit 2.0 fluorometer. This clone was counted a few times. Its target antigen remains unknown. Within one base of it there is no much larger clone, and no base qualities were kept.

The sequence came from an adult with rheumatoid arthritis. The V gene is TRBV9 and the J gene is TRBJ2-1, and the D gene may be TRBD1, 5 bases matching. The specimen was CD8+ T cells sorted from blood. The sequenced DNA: TGTGCCAGCAGCGTAGGTGGTTGGGGCTACGGCAATGAGCAGTTCTTC. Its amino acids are CASSVGGWGYGNEQFF.